This TCR beta chain is drawn from a study of T-cell memory formation after mild COVID-19. Study-wide findings and caveats: In pre-infection memory, a portion of responding clones appeared, which suggested that cross-reactive memory joined.

This clonotype was observed a handful of times. As yet, its antigen is unknown. Each CDR3 protein gets one entry after TCRdb re-called the 5' RACE reads with MiXCR. The table lists hundreds of thousands of distinct CDR3 sequences, about 20% of them singletons. The sequenced sample was PBMCs or a T cell subset sorted from them (not recorded which). The receptor comes from an adult woman who had mild COVID-19 (a few samples of this study predate the infection). Cell type and time point are not known.

This chain's CDR3 is CASSPFYGSYEQYF. In nucleotides, the CDR3 is TGTGCCAGCAGCCCCTTCTACGGCTCCTACGAGCAGTACTTC. The gene calls are TRBV7-2 and TRBJ2-7; no firm D call. CDR1 and CDR2 (germline): SGHTA, FQGNSA. This CDR3 region has 14 residues. The germline V and J ends were trimmed by 5 bases and 0 bases, with 11 bases remaining between them.